This is a list of T cell receptor beta chains from one sample in a study of CD8 T cells in ankylosing spondylitis. TCRdb passed the 5' RACE reads through MiXCR, listing each CDR3 protein once. The sample yields 250,000 to 300,000 distinct CDR3 sequences, roughly 20% seen once. Sequencing was carried out using blood, either unsorted or a sorted T cell fraction (not recorded which). Receptor source: a male donor with ankylosing spondylitis or in good health (not recorded which). CDR3s include the opening cysteine and the closing phenylalanine or tryptophan. The D gene is left open where the match is weak. The size field is filled for only some rows; it gives once, few, many or a size class.

>TRBV12-3/TRBV12-4|-|TRBJ1-1|15|-
TGTGCCAGCAGTTTTCGCCACACAGGGAACACTGAAGCTTTCTTT
CASSFRHTGNTEAFF
>TRBV14|few|TRBJ2-3|13|-
TGTGCCAGCAGCGCAGACTTAACAGATACGCAGTATTTT
CASSADLTDTQYF
>TRBV10-3|few|TRBJ2-1|12|TRBD2
TGTGCCGTGAGGACTAGCGGGGATGAGCAGTTCTTC
CAVRTSGDEQFF
>TRBV7-2|few|TRBJ2-3|16|TRBD2
TGTGCCAGCAGCTTTCAACTAGCGAAGGGCACAGATACGCAGTATTTT
CASSFQLAKGTDTQYF
>TRBV20-1|once|TRBJ1-5|15|TRBD1
TGCAGTGCTAGCCCCGACAGGGTTGACAATCAGCCCCAGCATTTT
CSASPDRVDNQPQHF
>TRBV27|few|TRBJ1-6|14|-
TGTGCCACCAACAGAGTATCTGATAATTCACCCCTCCACTTT
CATNRVSDNSPLHF
>TRBV5-1|-|TRBJ2-5|18|TRBD2
TGCGCCAGCAGCTTGGAACTAGCGGGGGGCCTTGGCCAAGAGACCCAGTACTTC
CASSLELAGGLGQETQYF
>TRBV7-9|-|TRBJ2-1|13|-
TGTGCCAGCAGCTTAGAGCTTGGCAATGAGCAGTTCTTC
CASSLELGNEQFF
>TRBV5-6|-|TRBJ1-4|17|TRBD1
TGTGCCAGCAGCTCCGGTCCCGGGACAGGGATTAATGAAAAACTGTTTTTT
CASSSGPGTGINEKLFF
>TRBV4-1|-|TRBJ2-4|20|TRBD2
TGCGCCAGCAGCCACAACTCCTTAGCGGGAGGAGGGGTAGCCAAAAACATTCAGTACTTC
CASSHNSLAGGGVAKNIQYF
>TRBV20-1|few|TRBJ2-3|14|TRBD2
TGCAGTGCTAGAGTACTAGCGGGGGCAGATACGCAGTATTTT
CSARVLAGADTQYF
>TRBV19|-|TRBJ1-2|15|-
TGTGCCAGTAGTACTCAGACAGGCTTAAACTATGGCTACACCTTC
CASSTQTGLNYGYTF
>TRBV6-1|-|TRBJ1-5|13|-
TGTGCCAGCTCGTGGAATAGCAATCAGCCCCAGCATTTT
CASSWNSNQPQHF
>TRBV21-1|few|TRBJ1-1|14|-
TGTGCCAGCAGCAAACGGGGTGAGGACCCTGAAGCTTTCTTT
CASSKRGEDPEAFF
>TRBV4-2|once|TRBJ2-3|16|TRBD2
TGTGCCAGCAGCCAAGATTATAGCGGGGGGACAGATACGCAGTATTTT
CASSQDYSGGTDTQYF
>TRBV5-1|few|TRBJ2-1|14|-
TGCGCCAGCAGGGAAAACCAGATAGGCAATGAGCAGTTCTTC
CASRENQIGNEQFF
>TRBV29-1|many|TRBJ1-1|15|TRBD1
TGCAGCGTTAGGGCGACAGGGAGGATAGGAGCTGAAGCTTTCTTT
CSVRATGRIGAEAFF
>TRBV18|-|TRBJ1-3|18|-
TGTGCCAGCTCACCGAGGTCCCAACGACGGAACTCTGGAAACACCATATATTTT
CASSPRSQRRNSGNTIYF
>TRBV12-3/TRBV12-4|few|TRBJ2-3|15|TRBD2
TGTGCCAGCAGTTTAACTAGCGGGACAACAGATACGCAGTATTTT
CASSLTSGTTDTQYF
>TRBV24-1|many|TRBJ2-3|17|TRBD1
TGTGCCACCAGTGATACAGACAGGGCTGAATACACAGATACGCAGTATTTT
CATSDTDRAEYTDTQYF
>TRBV7-2|-|TRBJ2-1|14|-
TGTGCCAGCAGCTTGAACTCTGGGGGGAATGAGCAGTTCTTC
CASSLNSGGNEQFF
>TRBV27|few|TRBJ1-1|14|-
TGTGCCAGCAGCCCCCAAGGACGGGATCCTGAAGCTTTCTTT
CASSPQGRDPEAFF
>TRBV5-1|few|TRBJ2-3|18|TRBD2
TGCGCCAGCAGCTTGGCCCCCTTAGCGGGGGATCGCACAGATACGCAGTATTTT
CASSLAPLAGDRTDTQYF
>TRBV20-1|-|TRBJ2-1|13|-
TGCAGTGCTCCCTACTTGACTAGAAATGAGCAGTTCTTC
CSAPYLTRNEQFF
>TRBV19|-|TRBJ1-1|11|-
TGTGCCAGTAACCTTAACACTGAAGCTTTCTTT
CASNLNTEAFF
>TRBV20-1|few|TRBJ2-2|15|TRBD2
TGCAGTGCTACTAGCGGGAGCCCGAACACCGGGGAGCTGTTTTTT
CSATSGSPNTGELFF
>TRBV7-9|few|TRBJ2-5|12|-
TGTGCCAGCAGCTTCCGTGTAGAGACCCAGTACTTC
CASSFRVETQYF
>TRBV5-6|few|TRBJ2-1|15|-
TGTGCCAGCAGCTTGCGGGGGGCCGGTGGTAATGAGCAGTTCTTC
CASSLRGAGGNEQFF
>TRBV11-2|few|TRBJ2-1|15|TRBD1
TGTGCCAGCAGCATAGACAGGGATACCTACAATGAGCAGTTCTTC
CASSIDRDTYNEQFF
>TRBV7-3|-|TRBJ2-6|17|TRBD1
TGTGCCAGCAGCTTAGGTGGGACAGGGCCTGGGGCCAACGTCCTGACTTTC
CASSLGGTGPGANVLTF
>TRBV29-1|few|TRBJ2-2|14|TRBD2
TGCAGCGTTGAACAGGGAGGGATCACCGGGGAGCTGTTTTTT
CSVEQGGITGELFF
>TRBV28|-|TRBJ2-3|14|-
TGTGCCAGCAGTCCCATCCAGCGCACAGATACGCAGTATTTT
CASSPIQRTDTQYF
>TRBV15|-|TRBJ2-3|15|-
TGTGCCACCAGCAGAGAGGTTCTCTACACAGATACGCAGTATTTT
CATSREVLYTDTQYF
>TRBV4-2|once|TRBJ2-5|15|TRBD2
TGTGCCAGCAGCCTTCGCGGGGGGATTAAAGAGACCCAGTACTTC
CASSLRGGIKETQYF
>TRBV7-8|-|TRBJ2-1|12|-
TGTGCCAGCAGCTTAAGGGCCGATGAGCAGTTCTTC
CASSLRADEQFF
>TRBV20-1|few|TRBJ1-2|14|-
TGCAGTGCTAGTATAGGCCAAAGGAACTATGGCTACACCTTC
CSASIGQRNYGYTF
>TRBV12-3/TRBV12-4|-|TRBJ2-3|16|TRBD2
TGTGCCAGCAGCCCCTTAACTAGCGGGTTAACAGATACGCAGTATTTT
CASSPLTSGLTDTQYF
>TRBV3-1|many|TRBJ1-4|15|-
TGTGCCAGCAGCCCCTGGACAGTGGGTAATGAAAAACTGTTTTTT
CASSPWTVGNEKLFF
>TRBV6-1|few|TRBJ2-2|13|-
TGTGCCAGCAGTAAACACAGGGAAAGGGAGCTGTTTTTT
CASSKHRERELFF
>TRBV6-1|few|TRBJ1-5|13|-
TGTGCCAGCAGTGAAGTGGGGCGAGGGCCCCAGCATTTT
CASSEVGRGPQHF
>TRBV29-1|-|TRBJ1-1|13|-
TGCAGCGTGGGGGGACTGGGCCACACTGAAGCTTTCTTT
CSVGGLGHTEAFF
>TRBV4-2|-|TRBJ1-4|15|-
TGTGCCAGCAGCCAAGGAAACAGGGAGGACGAAAAACTGTTTTTT
CASSQGNREDEKLFF
>TRBV19|-|TRBJ2-1|16|-
TGTGCCAGTAGTATAAGGTTCACAGGCCCTTACAATGAGCAGTTCTTC
CASSIRFTGPYNEQFF
>TRBV11-2|few|TRBJ1-2|14|TRBD1
TGTGCCAGCAGGCCCGGGGCAGGGGGATATGGCTACACCTTC
CASRPGAGGYGYTF
>TRBV9|many|TRBJ2-5|12|-
TGTGCCAGCAGCCCGGGGAAATGGGCCCAGTACTTC
CASSPGKWAQYF
>TRBV19|-|TRBJ2-1|16|-
TGTGCCAGTAGTATTTTGGGGGAAAGCTCCTACAATGAGCAGTTCTTC
CASSILGESSYNEQFF
>TRBV2|-|TRBJ2-1|15|-
TGTGCCAGTCTAGGGGGGGTTGGTGCCTACAATGAGCAGTTCTTC
CASLGGVGAYNEQFF
>TRBV12-3/TRBV12-4|few|TRBJ2-2|13|-
TGTGCCAGCAGTTTAGGGGAAAGCGGGGAGCTGTTTTTT
CASSLGESGELFF